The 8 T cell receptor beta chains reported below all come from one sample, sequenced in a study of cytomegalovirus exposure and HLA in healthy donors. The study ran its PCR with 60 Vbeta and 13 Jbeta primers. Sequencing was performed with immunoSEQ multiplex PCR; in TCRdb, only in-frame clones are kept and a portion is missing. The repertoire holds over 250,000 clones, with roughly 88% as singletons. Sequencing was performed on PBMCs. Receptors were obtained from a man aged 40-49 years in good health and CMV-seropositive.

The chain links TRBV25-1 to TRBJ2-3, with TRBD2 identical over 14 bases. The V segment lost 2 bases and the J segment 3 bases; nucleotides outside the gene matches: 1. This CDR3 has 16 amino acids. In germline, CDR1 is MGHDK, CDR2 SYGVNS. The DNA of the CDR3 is TGTGCCAGCAGTGAACGGACTAGCGGGAGGACAGATACGCAGTATTTT. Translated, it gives CASSERTSGRTDTQYF.

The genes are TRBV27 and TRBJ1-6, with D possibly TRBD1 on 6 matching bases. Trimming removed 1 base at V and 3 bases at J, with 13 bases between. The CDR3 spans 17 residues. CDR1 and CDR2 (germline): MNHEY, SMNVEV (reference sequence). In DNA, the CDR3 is TGTGCCAGCAGTTTATTTGTGGCAGGGGACTATAATTCACCCCTCCACTTT. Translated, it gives CASSLFVAGDYNSPLHF.

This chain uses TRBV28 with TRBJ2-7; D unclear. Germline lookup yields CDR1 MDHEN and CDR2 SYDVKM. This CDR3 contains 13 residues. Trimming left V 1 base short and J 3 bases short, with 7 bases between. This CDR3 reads CASSLLAGYEQYF. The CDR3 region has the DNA TGTGCCAGCAGTTTATTGGCTGGCTACGAGCAGTACTTC.

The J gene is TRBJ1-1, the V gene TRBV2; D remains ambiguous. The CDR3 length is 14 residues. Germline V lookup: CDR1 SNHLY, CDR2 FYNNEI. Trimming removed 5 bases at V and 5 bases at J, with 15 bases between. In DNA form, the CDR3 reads TGTGCCAGCAGTAGAGATCGGGGTGGAACTGAAGCTTTCTTT. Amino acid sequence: CASSRDRGGTEAFF.

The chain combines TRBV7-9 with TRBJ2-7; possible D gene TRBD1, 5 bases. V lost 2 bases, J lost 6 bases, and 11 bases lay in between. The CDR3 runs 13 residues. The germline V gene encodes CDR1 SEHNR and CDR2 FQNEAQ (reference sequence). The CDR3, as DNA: TGTGCCAGCAGCTTATCATCAGGGTTCGAGCAGTACTTC. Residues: CASSLSSGFEQYF.

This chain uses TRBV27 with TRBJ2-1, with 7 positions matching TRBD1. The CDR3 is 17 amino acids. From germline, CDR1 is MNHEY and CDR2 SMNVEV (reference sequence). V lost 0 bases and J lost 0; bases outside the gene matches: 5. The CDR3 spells CASSLSTGAYSYNEQFF. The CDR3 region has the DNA TGTGCCAGCAGTTTATCCACAGGGGCTTACTCCTACAATGAGCAGTTCTTC.

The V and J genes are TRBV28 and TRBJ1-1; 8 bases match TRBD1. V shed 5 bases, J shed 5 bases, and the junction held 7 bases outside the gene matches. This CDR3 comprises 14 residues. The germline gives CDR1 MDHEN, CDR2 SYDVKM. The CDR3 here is CASSPTGARTEAFF. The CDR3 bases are TGTGCCAGCAGTCCGACAGGGGCGCGGACTGAAGCTTTCTTT.

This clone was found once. CDR3 in DNA: TGTGCCAGCAGCCATGCCCAGGAGGGGGCATTTGCTGAAGCTTTCTTT. This codes for CASSHAQEGAFAEAFF. The chain employs TRBV5-6 and TRBJ1-1; 7 positions match TRBD1. V was clipped by 4 bases and J by 6 bases; unmatched bases: 15. Germline values: CDR1 SGHDT, CDR2 YYEEEE. CDR3 length: 16 amino acids.